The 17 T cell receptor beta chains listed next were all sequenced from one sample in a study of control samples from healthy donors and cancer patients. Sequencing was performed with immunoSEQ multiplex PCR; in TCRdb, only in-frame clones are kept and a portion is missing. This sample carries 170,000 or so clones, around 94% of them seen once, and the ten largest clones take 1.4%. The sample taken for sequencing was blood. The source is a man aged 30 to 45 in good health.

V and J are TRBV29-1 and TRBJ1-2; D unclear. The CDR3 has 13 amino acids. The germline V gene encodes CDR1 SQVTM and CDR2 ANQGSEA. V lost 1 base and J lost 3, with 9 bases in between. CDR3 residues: CSVEGSVDYGYTF. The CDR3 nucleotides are TGCAGCGTTGAAGGGAGTGTCGACTATGGCTACACCTTC.

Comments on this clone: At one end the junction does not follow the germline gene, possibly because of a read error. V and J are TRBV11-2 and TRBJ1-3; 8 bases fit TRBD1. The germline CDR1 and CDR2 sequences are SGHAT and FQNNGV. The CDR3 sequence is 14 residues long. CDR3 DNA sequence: TGTGCCAGCACCTTAGACAGGGGTGACAGCACCATATATTTT. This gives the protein CASTLDRGDSTIYF.

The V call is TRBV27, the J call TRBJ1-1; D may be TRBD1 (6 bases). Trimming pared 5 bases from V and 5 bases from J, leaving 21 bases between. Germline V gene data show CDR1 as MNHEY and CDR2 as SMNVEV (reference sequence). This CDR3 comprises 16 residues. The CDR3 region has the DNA TGTGCCAGCAGTACCCCCAAGGGGGGCCGGTGGACTGAAGCTTTCTTT. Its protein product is CASSTPKGGRWTEAFF.

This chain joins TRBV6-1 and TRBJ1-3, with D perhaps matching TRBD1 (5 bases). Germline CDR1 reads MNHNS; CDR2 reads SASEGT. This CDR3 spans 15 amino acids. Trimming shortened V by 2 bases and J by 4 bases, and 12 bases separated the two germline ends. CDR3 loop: CASSELGRDGNTIYF. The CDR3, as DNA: TGTGCCAGCAGTGAATTAGGCAGGGACGGAAACACCATATATTTT.

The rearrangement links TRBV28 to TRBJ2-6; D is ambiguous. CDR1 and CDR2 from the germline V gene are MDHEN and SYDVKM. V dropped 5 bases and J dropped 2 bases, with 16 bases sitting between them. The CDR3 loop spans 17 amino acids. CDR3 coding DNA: TGTGCCAGCAGTCCACGGACGTTCGCGGCTGGGGCCAACGTCCTGACTTTC. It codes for CASSPRTFAAGANVLTF.

The CDR3: CASSRDQGREKLFF. As DNA, the CDR3 is TGTGCCAGCAGCAGAGACCAGGGTCGGGAAAAACTGTTTTTT. The gene calls are TRBV13 and TRBJ1-4, with D possibly TRBD1 on 5 matching bases. Per the germline V gene, CDR1 is PRHDT and CDR2 is FYEKMQ (reference sequence). V lost 5 bases, J lost 8 bases, and 15 bases lay in between. The CDR3 runs 14 residues. Using reference TRBV13 and TRBJ1-4 for the parts outside the CDR3, the full variable domain is AAGVIQSPRHLIKEKRETATLKCYPIPRHDTVYWYQQGPGQDPQFLISFYEKMQSDKGSIPDRFSAQQFSDYHSELNMSSLELGDSALYFCASSRDQGREKLFFGSGTQLSVL.

The CDR3 DNA reads TGCGCCAGCAGTCAGCCTCCAGGGGGATTAAGCTCCTACGAGCAGTACTTC. Translation: CASSQPPGGLSSYEQYF. The chain recombines TRBV23-1 with TRBJ2-7; 7 bases line up with TRBD1. TRBV23-1 is an ORF, and what it does is uncertain. V lost 3 bases and J lost 0; bases outside the gene matches: 11. The CDR3 totals 17 residues.

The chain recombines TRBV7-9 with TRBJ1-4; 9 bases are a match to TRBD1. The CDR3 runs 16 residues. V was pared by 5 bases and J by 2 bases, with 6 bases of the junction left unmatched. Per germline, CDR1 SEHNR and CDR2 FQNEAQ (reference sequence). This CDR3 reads CASSMTGGVTNEKLFF. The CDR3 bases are TGTGCCAGCAGCATGACAGGGGGAGTGACTAATGAAAAACTGTTTTTT.

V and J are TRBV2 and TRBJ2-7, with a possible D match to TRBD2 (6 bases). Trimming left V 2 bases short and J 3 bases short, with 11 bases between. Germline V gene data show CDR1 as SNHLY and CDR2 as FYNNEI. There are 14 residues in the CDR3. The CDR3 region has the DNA TGTGCCAGCAGTGAACGGAATAGCGGCTACGAGCAGTACTTC. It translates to CASSERNSGYEQYF.

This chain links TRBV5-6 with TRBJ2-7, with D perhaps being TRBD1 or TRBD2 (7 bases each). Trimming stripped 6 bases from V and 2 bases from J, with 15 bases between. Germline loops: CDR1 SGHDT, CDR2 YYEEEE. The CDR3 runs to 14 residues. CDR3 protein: CASTRGGLPYEQYF. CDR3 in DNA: TGTGCCAGCACCAGGGGGGGGCTACCCTACGAGCAGTACTTC.

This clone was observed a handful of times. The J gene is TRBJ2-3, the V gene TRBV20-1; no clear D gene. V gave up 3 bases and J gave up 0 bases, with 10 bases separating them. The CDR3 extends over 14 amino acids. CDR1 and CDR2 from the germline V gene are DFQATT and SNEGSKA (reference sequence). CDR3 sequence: CSASWPSSTDTQYF. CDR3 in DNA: TGCAGTGCTAGTTGGCCTTCAAGCACAGATACGCAGTATTTT.

The CDR3 is CAWWTANYGYTF. CDR3 DNA: TGTGCCTGGTGGACGGCCAACTATGGCTACACCTTC. The V call is TRBV30, the J call TRBJ1-2; no clear D. Looked up from germline, CDR1 is GTSNPN and CDR2 is SVGIG (reference sequence). Trimming removed 5 bases from V and 2 bases from J, with 9 bases in between. The CDR3 sequence is 12 residues long.

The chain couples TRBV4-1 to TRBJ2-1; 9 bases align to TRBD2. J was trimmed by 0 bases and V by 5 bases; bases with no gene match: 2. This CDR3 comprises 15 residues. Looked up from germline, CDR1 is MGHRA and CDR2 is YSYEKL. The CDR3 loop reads CASSNSGSSYNEQFF. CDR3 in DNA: TGCGCCAGCAGCAATAGCGGGAGCTCCTACAATGAGCAGTTCTTC.

The chain's CDR3 is CASSPAGLNEQYF. DNA for the CDR3: TGTGCCAGCTCACCGGCGGGACTAAACGAGCAGTACTTC. The chain links TRBV18 to TRBJ2-7, with TRBD2 matching 7 bases. The CDR3 length is 13 residues. The ends lost 3 bases at V and 5 bases at J; junction bases unmatched: 4. CDR1 is KGHSH and CDR2 is LQKENI in the germline V gene.

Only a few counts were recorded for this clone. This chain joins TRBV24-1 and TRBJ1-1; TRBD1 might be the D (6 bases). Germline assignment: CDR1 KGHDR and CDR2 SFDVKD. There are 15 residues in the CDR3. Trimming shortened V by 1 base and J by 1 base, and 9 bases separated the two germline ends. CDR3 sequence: CATSDLGGGNTEAFF. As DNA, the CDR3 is TGTGCCACCAGTGATTTAGGGGGGGGGAACACTGAAGCTTTCTTT.

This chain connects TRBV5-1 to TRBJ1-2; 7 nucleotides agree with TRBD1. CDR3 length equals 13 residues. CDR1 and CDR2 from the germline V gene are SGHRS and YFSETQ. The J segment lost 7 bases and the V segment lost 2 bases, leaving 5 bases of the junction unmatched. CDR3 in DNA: TGCGCCAGCAGCTTTCGACAGGGTTCTGGCTACACCTTC. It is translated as CASSFRQGSGYTF.

CDR3: CASSTAASYNEQFF. The CDR3 bases are TGTGCCAGCAGTACCGCGGCTTCCTACAATGAGCAGTTCTTC. The chain carries TRBV2 and TRBJ2-1, with unresolved D. Germline V gene sequence: CDR1 SNHLY, CDR2 FYNNEI. V was clipped by 5 bases and J by 1 base, with 9 bases between them. The CDR3 is 14 residues long. Using reference TRBV2 and TRBJ2-1 for the parts outside the CDR3, the full variable domain is EPEVTQTPSHQVTQMGQEVILRCVPISNHLYFYWYRQILGQKVEFLVSFYNNEISEKSEIFDDQFSVERPDGSNFTLKIRSTKLEDSAMYFCASSTAASYNEQFFGPGTRLTVL.